This T cell receptor (beta chain) was sequenced for a study of T cells after yellow fever vaccination. Across the study: With SMART-Seq v4 Ultra Low Input, the fractions containing low cell numbers were prepared. Whole-study results and caveats: Post-booster reappearance was seen for most primary-vaccination clones (roughly 96% CD4, roughly 86% CD8).

This clonotype was detected ten times or more. The antigen is not known. From the 5' RACE reads, TCRdb called clonotypes with MiXCR, one entry per CDR3 protein. The sample contains some 110,000 distinct CDR3 sequences, about 7.4% of which appear only once. Per germline, CDR1 DFQATT and CDR2 SNEGSKA (reference sequence). The CDR3 runs 18 residues. Trimming removed 5 bases from V and 8 bases from J; junction bases left unmatched: 18. This TCR was sampled from a young man who received the YFV17D yellow fever vaccine. Source: CD4+ T cells sorted from PBMCs, taken about 10 days after the first yellow fever vaccination. This rearrangement joins TRBV20-1 to TRBJ2-1, with 13 bases matching TRBD2. The CDR3 bases are TGCAGTGCTCCAAGAGGGGGCAGGGGGACTAGCGGGGACGATGAGCAGTTCTTC. This translates into CSAPRGGRGTSGDDEQFF.